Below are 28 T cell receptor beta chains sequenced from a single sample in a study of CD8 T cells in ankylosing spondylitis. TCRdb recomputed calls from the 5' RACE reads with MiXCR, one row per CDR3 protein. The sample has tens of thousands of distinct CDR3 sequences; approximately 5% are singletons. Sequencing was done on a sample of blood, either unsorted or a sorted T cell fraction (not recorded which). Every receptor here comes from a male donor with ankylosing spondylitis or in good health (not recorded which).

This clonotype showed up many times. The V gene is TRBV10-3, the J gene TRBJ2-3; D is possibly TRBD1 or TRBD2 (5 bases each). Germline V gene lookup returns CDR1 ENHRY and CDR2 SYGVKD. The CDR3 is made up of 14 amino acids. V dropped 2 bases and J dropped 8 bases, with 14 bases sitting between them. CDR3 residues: CAISEPPGGGTQYF. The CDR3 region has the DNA TGTGCCATCAGTGAGCCCCCAGGTGGGGGTACGCAGTATTTT.

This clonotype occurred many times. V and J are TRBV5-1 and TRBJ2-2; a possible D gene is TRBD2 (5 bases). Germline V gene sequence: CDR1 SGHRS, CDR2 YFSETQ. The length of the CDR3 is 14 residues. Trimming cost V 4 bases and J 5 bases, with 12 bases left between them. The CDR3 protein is CASSRGAATGELFF. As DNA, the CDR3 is TGCGCCAGCAGCCGGGGAGCAGCTACCGGGGAGCTGTTTTTT. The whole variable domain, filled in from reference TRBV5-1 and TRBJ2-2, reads KAGVTQTPRYLIKTRGQQVTLSCSPISGHRSVSWYQQTPGQGLQFLFEYFSETQRNKGNFPGRFSGRQFSNSRSEMNVSTLELGDSALYLCASSRGAATGELFFGEGSRLTVL.

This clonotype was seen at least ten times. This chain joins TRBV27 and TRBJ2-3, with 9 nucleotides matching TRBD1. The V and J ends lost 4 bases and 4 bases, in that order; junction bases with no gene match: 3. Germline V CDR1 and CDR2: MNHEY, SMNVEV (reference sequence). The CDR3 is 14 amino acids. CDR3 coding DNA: TGTGCCAGCAGTTCACAGGGGGCACCAGATACGCAGTATTTT. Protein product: CASSSQGAPDTQYF.

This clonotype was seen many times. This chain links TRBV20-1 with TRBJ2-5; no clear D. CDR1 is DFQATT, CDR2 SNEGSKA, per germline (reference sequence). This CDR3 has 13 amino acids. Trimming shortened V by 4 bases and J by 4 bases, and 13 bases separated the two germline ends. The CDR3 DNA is TGCAGTGCTACCCTTTCGTCGGGAGAGACCCAGTACTTC. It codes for CSATLSSGETQYF.

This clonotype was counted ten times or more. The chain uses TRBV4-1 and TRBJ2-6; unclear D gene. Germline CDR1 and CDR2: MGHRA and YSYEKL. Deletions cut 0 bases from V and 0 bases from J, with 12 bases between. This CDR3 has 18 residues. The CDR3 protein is CASSQEVVVSSGANVLTF. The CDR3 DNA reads TGCGCCAGCAGCCAAGAAGTCGTTGTCAGCTCTGGGGCCAACGTCCTGACTTTC.

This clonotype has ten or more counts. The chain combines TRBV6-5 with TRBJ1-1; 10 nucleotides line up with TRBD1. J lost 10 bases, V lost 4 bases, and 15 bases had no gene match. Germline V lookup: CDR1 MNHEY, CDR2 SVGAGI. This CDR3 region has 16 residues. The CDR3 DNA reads TGTGCCAGCAGTTCAGACAGGGGGCGCTTCGATGTCCGAGCTTTCTTT. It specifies CASSSDRGRFDVRAFF.

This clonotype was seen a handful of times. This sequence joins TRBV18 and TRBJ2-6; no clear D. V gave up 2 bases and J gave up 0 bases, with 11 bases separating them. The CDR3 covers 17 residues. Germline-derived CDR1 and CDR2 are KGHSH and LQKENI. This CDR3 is CASSPSQPVSGANVLTF. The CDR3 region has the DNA TGTGCCAGCTCACCATCCCAACCGGTCTCTGGGGCCAACGTCCTGACTTTC.

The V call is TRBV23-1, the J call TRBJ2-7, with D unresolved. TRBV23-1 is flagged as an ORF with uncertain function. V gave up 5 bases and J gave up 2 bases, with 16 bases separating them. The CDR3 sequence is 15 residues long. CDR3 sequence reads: CASSFPEDMTYEQYF. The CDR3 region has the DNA TGCGCCAGCAGTTTTCCAGAAGATATGACCTACGAGCAGTACTTC.

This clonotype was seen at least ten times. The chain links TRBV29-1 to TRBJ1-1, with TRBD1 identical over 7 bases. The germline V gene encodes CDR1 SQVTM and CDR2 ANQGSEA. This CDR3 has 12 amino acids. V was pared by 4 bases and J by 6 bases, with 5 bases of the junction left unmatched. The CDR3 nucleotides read TGCAGCGTTGGACAGGGAAGGGCTGAAGCTTTCTTT. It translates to CSVGQGRAEAFF.

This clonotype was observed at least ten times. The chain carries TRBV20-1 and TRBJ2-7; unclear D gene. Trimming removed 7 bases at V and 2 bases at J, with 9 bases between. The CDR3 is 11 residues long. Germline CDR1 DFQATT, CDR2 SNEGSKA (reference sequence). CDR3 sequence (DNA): TGCAGTGGACAAGAAACCTACGAGCAGTACTTC. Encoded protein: CSGQETYEQYF.

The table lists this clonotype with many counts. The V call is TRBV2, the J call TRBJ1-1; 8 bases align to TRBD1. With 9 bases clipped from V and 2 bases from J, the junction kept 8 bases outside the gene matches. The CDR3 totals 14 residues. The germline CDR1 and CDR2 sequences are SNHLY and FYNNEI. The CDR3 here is CASHRGLSNTEAFF. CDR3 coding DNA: TGTGCCAGTCACAGGGGGTTAAGTAACACTGAAGCTTTCTTT.

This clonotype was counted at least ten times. This CDR3 is CASSLPPDEQFF. The CDR3 DNA is TGTGCCAGCAGCTTGCCCCCCGATGAGCAGTTCTTC. The V call is TRBV7-3, the J call TRBJ2-1; D not certain. CDR1 and CDR2 (germline): SGHTA, FQGTGA. The CDR3 has 12 residues. V dropped 3 bases and J dropped 8 bases, with 8 bases sitting between them. Drawing the rest from reference TRBV7-3 and TRBJ2-1, the complete variable domain is GAGVSQTPSNKVTEKGKYVELRCDPISGHTALYWYRQSLGQGPEFLIYFQGTGAADDSGLPNDRFFAVRPEGSVSTLKIQRTERGDSAVYLCASSLPPDEQFFGPGTRLTVL.

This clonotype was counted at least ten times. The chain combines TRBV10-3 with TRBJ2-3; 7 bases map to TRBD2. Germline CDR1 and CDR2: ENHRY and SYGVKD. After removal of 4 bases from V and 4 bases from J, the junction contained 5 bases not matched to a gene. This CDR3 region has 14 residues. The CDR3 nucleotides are TGTGCCATCAGTGCCCCGACTAGCTCAGATACGCAGTATTTT. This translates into CAISAPTSSDTQYF.

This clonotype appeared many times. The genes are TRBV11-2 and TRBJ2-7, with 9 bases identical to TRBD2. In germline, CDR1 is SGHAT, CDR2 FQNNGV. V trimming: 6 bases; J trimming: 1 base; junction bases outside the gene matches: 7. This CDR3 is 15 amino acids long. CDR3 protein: CASSLRGGDSYEQYF. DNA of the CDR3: TGTGCCAGCAGTCTTCGCGGGGGGGATTCCTACGAGCAGTACTTC. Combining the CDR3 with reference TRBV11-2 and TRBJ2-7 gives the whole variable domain EAGVAQSPRYKIIEKRQSVAFWCNPISGHATLYWYQQILGQGPKLLIQFQNNGVVDDSQLPKDRFSAERLKGVDSTLKIQPAKLEDSAVYLCASSLRGGDSYEQYFGPGTRLTVT.

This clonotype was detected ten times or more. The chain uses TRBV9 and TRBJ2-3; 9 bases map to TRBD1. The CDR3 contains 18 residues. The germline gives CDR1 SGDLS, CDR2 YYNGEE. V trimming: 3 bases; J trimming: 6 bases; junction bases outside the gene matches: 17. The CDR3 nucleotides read TGTGCCAGCAGCGCCTGGAACAGGGGGCAATTTTTAGAGGATACGCAGTATTTT. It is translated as CASSAWNRGQFLEDTQYF.

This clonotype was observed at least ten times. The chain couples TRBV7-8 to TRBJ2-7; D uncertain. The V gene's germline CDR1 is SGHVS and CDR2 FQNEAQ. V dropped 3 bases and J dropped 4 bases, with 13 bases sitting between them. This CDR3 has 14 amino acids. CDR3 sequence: CASSLSRARYEQYF. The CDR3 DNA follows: TGTGCCAGCAGCTTGAGCCGCGCCAGATACGAGCAGTACTTC. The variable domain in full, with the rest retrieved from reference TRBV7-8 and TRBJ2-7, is GAGVSQSPRYKVAKRGQDVALRCDPISGHVSLFWYQQALGQGPEFLTYFQNEAQLDKSGLPSDRFFAERPEGSVSTLKIQRTQQEDSAVYLCASSLSRARYEQYFGPGTRLTVT.

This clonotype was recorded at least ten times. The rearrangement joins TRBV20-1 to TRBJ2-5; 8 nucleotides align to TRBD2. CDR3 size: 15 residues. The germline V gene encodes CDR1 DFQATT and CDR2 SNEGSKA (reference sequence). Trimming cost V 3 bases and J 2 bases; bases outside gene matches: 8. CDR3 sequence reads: CSARVGGVRQETQYF. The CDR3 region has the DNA TGCAGTGCTAGGGTCGGGGGGGTAAGGCAAGAGACCCAGTACTTC.

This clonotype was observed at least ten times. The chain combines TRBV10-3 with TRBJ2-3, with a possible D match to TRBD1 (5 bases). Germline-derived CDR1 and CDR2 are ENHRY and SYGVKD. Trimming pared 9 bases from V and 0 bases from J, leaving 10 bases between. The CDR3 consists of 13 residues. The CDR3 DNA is TGTGCCATAACGACAGCTAGCACAGATACGCAGTATTTT. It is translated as CAITTASTDTQYF.

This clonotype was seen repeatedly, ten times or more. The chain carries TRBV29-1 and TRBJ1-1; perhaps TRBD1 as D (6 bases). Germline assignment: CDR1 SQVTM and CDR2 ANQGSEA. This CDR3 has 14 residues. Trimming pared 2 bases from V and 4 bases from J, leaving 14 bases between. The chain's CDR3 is CSVESPGAGTEAFF. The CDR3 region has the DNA TGCAGCGTTGAATCCCCGGGGGCGGGCACTGAAGCTTTCTTT.

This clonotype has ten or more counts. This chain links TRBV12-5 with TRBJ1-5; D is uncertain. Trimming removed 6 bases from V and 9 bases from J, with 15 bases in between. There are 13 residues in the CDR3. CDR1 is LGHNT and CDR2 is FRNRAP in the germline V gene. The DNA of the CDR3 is TGTGCTAGTGGCGAACAACTCGGCGCGCCCCAGCATTTT. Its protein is CASGEQLGAPQHF.

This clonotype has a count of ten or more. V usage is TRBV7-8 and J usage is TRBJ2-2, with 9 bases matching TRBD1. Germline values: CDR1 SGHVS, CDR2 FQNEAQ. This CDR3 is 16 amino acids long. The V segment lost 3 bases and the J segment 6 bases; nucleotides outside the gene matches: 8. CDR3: CASSFLTGGAAGELFF. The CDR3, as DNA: TGTGCCAGCAGCTTCTTAACAGGGGGCGCGGCCGGGGAGCTGTTTTTT.

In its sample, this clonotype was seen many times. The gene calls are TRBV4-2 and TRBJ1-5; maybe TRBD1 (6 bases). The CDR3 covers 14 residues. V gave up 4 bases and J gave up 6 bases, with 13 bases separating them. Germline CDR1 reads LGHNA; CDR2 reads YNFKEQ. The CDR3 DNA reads TGTGCCAGCAGCCGGGAGGGGGAGGGTCAGCCCCAGCATTTT. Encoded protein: CASSREGEGQPQHF.

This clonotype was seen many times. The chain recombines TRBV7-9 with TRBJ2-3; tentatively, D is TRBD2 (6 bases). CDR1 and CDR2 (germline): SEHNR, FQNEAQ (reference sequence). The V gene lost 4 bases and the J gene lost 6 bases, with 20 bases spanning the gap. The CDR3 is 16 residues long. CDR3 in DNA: TGTGCCAGCAGCTCGGAGAGGGCGGGGCTCTTGGATACGCAGTATTTT. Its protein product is CASSSERAGLLDTQYF.

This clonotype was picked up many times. This chain's CDR3 is CASSNIMATSSYNEQFF. The CDR3 DNA is TGTGCCAGCAGCAACATCATGGCTACGAGCTCCTACAATGAGCAGTTCTTC. The genes are TRBV7-8 and TRBJ2-1; D not resolved. Germline V gene sequence: CDR1 SGHVS, CDR2 FQNEAQ. Trimming cost V 5 bases and J 0 bases, with 17 bases left between them. The CDR3 sequence is 17 residues long. The full variable domain, its missing parts supplied by reference TRBV7-8 and TRBJ2-1, is GAGVSQSPRYKVAKRGQDVALRCDPISGHVSLFWYQQALGQGPEFLTYFQNEAQLDKSGLPSDRFFAERPEGSVSTLKIQRTQQEDSAVYLCASSNIMATSSYNEQFFGPGTRLTVL.

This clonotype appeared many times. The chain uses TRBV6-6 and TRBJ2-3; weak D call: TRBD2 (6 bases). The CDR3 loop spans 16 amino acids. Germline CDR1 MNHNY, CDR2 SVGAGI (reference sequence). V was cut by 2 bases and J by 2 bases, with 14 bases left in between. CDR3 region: CASSYGAEGTTDTQYF. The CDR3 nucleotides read TGTGCCAGCAGTTACGGGGCGGAGGGAACCACAGATACGCAGTATTTT.

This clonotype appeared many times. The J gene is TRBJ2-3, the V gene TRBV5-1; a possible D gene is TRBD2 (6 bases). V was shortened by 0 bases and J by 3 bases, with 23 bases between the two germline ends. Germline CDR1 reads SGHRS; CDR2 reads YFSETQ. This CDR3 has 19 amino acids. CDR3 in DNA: TGCGCCAGCAGCTTGGCCTTCTCGGGAGAATCAGTGAGGACAGATACGCAGTATTTT. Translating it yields CASSLAFSGESVRTDTQYF.

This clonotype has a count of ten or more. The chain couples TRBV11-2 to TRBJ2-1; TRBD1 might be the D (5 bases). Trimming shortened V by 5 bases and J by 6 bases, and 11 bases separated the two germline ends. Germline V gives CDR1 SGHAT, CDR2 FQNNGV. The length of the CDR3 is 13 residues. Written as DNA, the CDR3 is TGTGCCAGCAGCACCGGACACCTCAATGAGCAGTTCTTC. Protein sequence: CASSTGHLNEQFF.

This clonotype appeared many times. CDR3 sequence (DNA): TGTGCCAGCAGTGGACGACAGGGGCCGCTCCTAAATTCACCCCTCCACTTT. This translates into CASSGRQGPLLNSPLHF. The J gene is TRBJ1-6, the V gene TRBV27; 8 positions match TRBD1. V shed 5 bases and J 7 bases; nucleotides not matched to a gene: 13. The CDR3 is 17 amino acids. Germline V lookup: CDR1 MNHEY, CDR2 SMNVEV (reference sequence).